Presented here are 18 T cell receptor beta chains from one specimen sequenced in a study of T cells in localized non-small cell lung cancer. Sequencing was performed with immunoSEQ multiplex PCR; in TCRdb, only in-frame clones are kept and a portion is missing. The sample carries tens of thousands of clones, roughly 85% recorded once. The sample consisted of peripheral blood, taken before any cancer treatment. Receptor source: a male donor at least 60 years old with stage III squamous cell lung carcinoma.

This clone was seen once. The chain links TRBV19 to TRBJ2-1; D might be TRBD1 (6 bases). The CDR3 contains 16 residues. Germline V gene data show CDR1 as LNHDA and CDR2 as SQIVND (reference sequence). V gave up 5 bases and J gave up 4 bases, with 18 bases separating them. The CDR3 is CASSLGFRGQYNEQFF. For the CDR3, the DNA is TGTGCCAGTAGTCTTGGATTCAGGGGCCAATACAATGAGCAGTTCTTC.

This clone has a single count. The chain is built from TRBV19 and TRBJ1-5; D is possibly TRBD1 (5 bases). V lost 3 bases and J lost 3, with 21 bases in between. The CDR3 runs to 18 residues. CDR1 is LNHDA and CDR2 is SQIVND in the germline V gene (reference sequence). The CDR3 loop reads CASSIVGGYEWANQPQHF. The CDR3 DNA reads as TGTGCCAGTAGTATCGTCGGGGGGTATGAGTGGGCCAATCAGCCCCAGCATTTT.

The chain recombines TRBV10-3 with TRBJ2-7; 14 bases agree with TRBD2. J lost 1 base, V lost 6 bases, and 5 bases had no gene match. Per the germline V gene, CDR1 is ENHRY and CDR2 is SYGVKD. This CDR3 is 16 amino acids long. DNA of the CDR3: TGTGCCATCAGCCCCGGGACTAGCGGGGGTTCCTACGAGCAGTACTTC. Translation: CAISPGTSGGSYEQYF.

The J gene is TRBJ1-2, the V gene TRBV27; D not resolved. V lost 2 bases to trimming and J lost 4 bases, with 14 bases between them. The CDR3 spans 15 residues. Per germline, CDR1 MNHEY and CDR2 SMNVEV (reference sequence). CDR3 DNA: TGTGCCAGCAGTTTAAATAGAGGGAACAGCTATGGCTACACCTTC. Translation: CASSLNRGNSYGYTF.

The chain is built from TRBV25-1 and TRBJ1-6, with 10 positions matching TRBD1. Germline V gives CDR1 MGHDK, CDR2 SYGVNS. Unmatched junction bases numbered 5, after V lost 4 bases and J lost 8 bases. The CDR3 covers 15 residues. The CDR3 loop reads CASSGQGARDSPLHF. CDR3 DNA: TGTGCCAGCAGTGGACAGGGGGCGCGCGATTCACCCCTCCACTTT.

This clone has a handful of counts. V is TRBV29-1 and J is TRBJ1-4; D is possibly TRBD1 (6 bases). CDR1 and CDR2 (germline): SQVTM, ANQGSEA. Deletions cut 6 bases from V and 7 bases from J, with 21 bases between. The CDR3 extends over 15 amino acids. Here the CDR3 reads CSVSGVGGLVEKLFF. CDR3 nucleotide sequence: TGCAGCGTCTCAGGCGTCGGGGGGCTCGTTGAAAAACTGTTTTTT.

V usage is TRBV7-2 and J usage is TRBJ2-1; 9 positions agree with TRBD2. V lost 6 bases and J lost 8; bases outside the gene matches: 11. The CDR3 totals 15 residues. From germline, CDR1 is SGHTA and CDR2 FQGNSA. The CDR3 sequence: CASRPAGGWLDEQFF. CDR3 in DNA: TGTGCCAGCAGACCAGCGGGAGGTTGGTTGGATGAGCAGTTCTTC.

This clone was picked up one time. The chain couples TRBV4-2 to TRBJ1-5, with D possibly TRBD1 on 6 matching bases. Looked up from germline, CDR1 is LGHNA and CDR2 is YNFKEQ. V lost 0 bases to trimming and J lost 7 bases, with 13 bases between them. This CDR3 comprises 15 residues. CDR3 bases: TGTGCCAGCAGCCAAGATGGGACAAAGGGGCAGCCCCAGCATTTT. It codes for CASSQDGTKGQPQHF.

V is TRBV2 and J is TRBJ2-5; D is unclear. CDR1 SNHLY and CDR2 FYNNEI come from the germline V gene. V shed 8 bases and J shed 4 bases, with 8 bases lying between them. CDR3 size: 11 residues. CDR3 protein: CASRSGETQYF. The CDR3 nucleotides are TGTGCCAGCCGGTCCGGAGAGACCCAGTACTTC.

J is TRBJ2-1 and V is TRBV4-1; D is undetermined. V was trimmed by 2 bases and J by 0 bases, leaving 11 bases between them. CDR3 length: 16 amino acids. From germline, CDR1 is MGHRA and CDR2 YSYEKL. CDR3 residues: CASSQRIRSSYNEQFF. The CDR3 coding sequence is TGCGCCAGCAGCCAACGGATCAGGAGCTCCTACAATGAGCAGTTCTTC.

The chain joins TRBV5-1 to TRBJ2-5, with D perhaps matching TRBD1 or TRBD2 (5 bases each). Trimming removed 4 bases from V and 7 bases from J, with 20 bases in between. Germline CDR1 SGHRS, CDR2 YFSETQ. The CDR3 consists of 15 residues. The CDR3 reads CASSGDTTGRGTQYF. In nucleotides, the CDR3 is TGCGCCAGCAGCGGAGATACAACAGGTCGGGGGACCCAGTACTTC. The variable domain in full, completed from reference TRBV5-1 and TRBJ2-5, reads KAGVTQTPRYLIKTRGQQVTLSCSPISGHRSVSWYQQTPGQGLQFLFEYFSETQRNKGNFPGRFSGRQFSNSRSEMNVSTLELGDSALYLCASSGDTTGRGTQYFGPGTRLLVL.

The chain uses TRBV18 and TRBJ2-7, with a possible D match to TRBD2 (5 bases). The CDR3 consists of 14 residues. Germline V gives CDR1 KGHSH, CDR2 LQKENI. The V and J ends lost 6 bases and 1 base respectively, with 13 bases between them. Here the CDR3 DNA reads TGTGCCAGCTCCTCCGGACGGGGATCCTACGAGCAGTACTTC. Amino acid sequence: CASSSGRGSYEQYF. Full variable domain (outside the CDR3, taken from reference TRBV18 and TRBJ2-7): NAGVMQNPRHLVRRRGQEARLRCSPMKGHSHVYWYRQLPEEGLKFMVYLQKENIIDESGMPKERFSAEFPKEGPSILRIQQVVRGDSAAYFCASSSGRGSYEQYFGPGTRLTVT.

The V call is TRBV7-2, the J call TRBJ2-1; 9 bases map to TRBD2. This CDR3 comprises 13 residues. The V and J ends lost 4 bases and 8 bases, in that order; junction bases with no gene match: 3. Germline CDR1 reads SGHTA; CDR2 reads FQGNSA. DNA for the CDR3: TGTGCCAGCAGCTATAGCGGGGGCGATGAGCAGTTCTTC. Translated: CASSYSGGDEQFF. The variable domain in full, completed from reference TRBV7-2 and TRBJ2-1, reads GAGVSQSPSNKVTEKGKDVELRCDPISGHTALYWYRQSLGQGLEFLIYFQGNSAPDKSGLPSDRFSAERTGGSVSTLTIQRTQQEDSAVYLCASSYSGGDEQFFGPGTRLTVL.

This clone was observed a single time. The chain joins TRBV7-3 to TRBJ2-7; 8 nucleotides line up with TRBD1. The germline V gene encodes CDR1 SGHTA and CDR2 FQGTGA. This CDR3 has 14 residues. The V and J ends lost 2 bases and 6 bases, in that order; junction bases with no gene match: 6. The CDR3 spells CASSLFGQGSEQYF. DNA for the CDR3: TGTGCCAGCAGCTTATTCGGACAGGGTAGCGAGCAGTACTTC.

V gene TRBV14 combines with J gene TRBJ1-2; D is uncertain. Trimming took 0 bases from V and 4 from J, leaving 9 bases between them. The germline CDR1 and CDR2 sequences are SGHDN and FVKESK. The CDR3 has 14 residues. DNA for the CDR3: TGTGCCAGCAGCCAAGAAGTCGGCATCTATGGCTACACCTTC. This translates into CASSQEVGIYGYTF.

This chain links TRBV5-1 with TRBJ2-5, with TRBD2 matching over 9 bases. V lost 0 bases to trimming and J lost 5 bases; unmatched junction nucleotides: 11. Per the germline V gene, CDR1 is SGHRS and CDR2 is YFSETQ. The CDR3 covers 17 residues. The CDR3 DNA sequence: TGCGCCAGCAGCTTGGCAGGCGGCGGGGGGGCAACCGAGACCCAGTACTTC. Its protein product is CASSLAGGGGATETQYF.

The rearrangement joins TRBV5-4 to TRBJ2-7; TRBD1 aligns across 8 bases. Germline V gives CDR1 SGHNT, CDR2 YYREEE (reference sequence). Unmatched junction bases numbered 8, after V lost 9 bases and J lost 3 bases. The CDR3 has 13 residues. CDR3 in DNA: TGTGCCACGTCCACGGACAGGGTCTACGAGCAGTACTTC. Translating gives CATSTDRVYEQYF.

The genes are TRBV5-1 and TRBJ2-2; 8 nucleotides match TRBD1. CDR3 length: 18 residues. CDR1 is SGHRS, CDR2 YFSETQ, per germline. Germline trimming cut 2 bases from V and 6 bases from J; bases unmatched to any gene: 15. The CDR3 sequence: CASSLQGGQAWTPGELFF. The CDR3 DNA reads TGCGCCAGCAGCTTACAAGGGGGACAGGCGTGGACCCCCGGGGAGCTGTTTTTT.